This TCR beta chain was recovered during a study of vaccination effects on CD4 cells after COVID-19. Notes on this clone: Its antigen is unidentified.

After expansion with viral peptide pools in the ViraFEST assay, antigen-specific CD4+ T cells were sequenced. The authors isolated CD4+ T cells after around nine days of culture. Vaccine recipients, nucleocapsid antibody negative, had no prior SARS-CoV-2 infection. Here immunoSEQ multiplex PCR was the method, and the copy in TCRdb shows in-frame clones only, minus some. The sample has 20,000 to 25,000 clones; 60% to 85% are singletons. The sample consisted of CD4+ T cells from PBMCs cultured with HCoV-OC43 spike peptides, taken before COVID-19 vaccination. Regarding subset: HCoV-OC43 spike overlapping peptide pool stimulation. The source is a human donor who received a COVID-19 vaccine.

The CDR3 reads CASSLSSGQGDFSNQPQHF. The CDR3 DNA follows: TGTGCCAGCAGCCTATCCTCGGGACAGGGAGACTTTAGCAATCAGCCCCAGCATTTT. This chain joins TRBV7-6 and TRBJ1-5, with 9 bases that match TRBD1. The V gene's germline CDR1 is SGHVS and CDR2 FNYEAQ. The CDR3 has 19 amino acids. V shed 5 bases and J 0 bases; nucleotides not matched to a gene: 14.